This T cell receptor beta chain was identified in a study of T-cell memory formation after mild COVID-19. Study observations and caveats: Contracting CD4+ clones lay largely in CM and EM, with CD8+ ones residing in EMRA. The SARS-CoV-2 specificity of second-wave clones reaching peak at day 37 remained unverified. Prior to infection, memory already included some responding clones, suggesting cross-reactive memory joined.

The CDR3 is 14 amino acids. Note on this clonotype: Its matching antigen is unknown. At one of its ends the junction is not consistent with the germline gene, which may arise from a read error.

TCRdb analysed the 5' RACE reads with MiXCR anew, one entry per CDR3 protein. The data show over 95,000 distinct CDR3 sequences, about 20% seen once. The receptor was derived from a man aged 18 to 35 who had mild COVID-19 (a few samples of this study predate the infection). Cell type and time point are not known. The sequencing input was PBMCs or a T cell subset sorted from them (not recorded which). This rearrangement joins TRBV12-3 or TRBV12-4 to TRBJ2-1; 10 bases map to TRBD2. CDR3 DNA sequence: TGTGCCAGCAGTCTAGCGGGGGCCCTCAATGAGCAGTTCTTC. Protein: CASSLAGALNEQFF.